This T cell receptor beta chain was captured in a study of CD8 T cells in Susac syndrome. TEMRA cells underwent FACS enrichment and CD8+ and CD4+ T cells underwent negative isolation. When the RNA was reverse transcribed, random hexamers were used with an input of 0.5 to 1 ug. It was immunoSEQ multiplex PCR that amplified TCR beta CDR3 across 54 Vbeta and 13 Jbeta. One entry per CDR3 protein results from TCRdb running MiXCR on the immunoSEQ multiplex PCR reads. The repertoire holds fewer than 350,000 distinct CDR3 sequences, with about 91% as singletons. V lost 0 bases to trimming and J lost 4 bases; unmatched junction nucleotides: 11. CDR1 and CDR2 from the germline V gene are SGDLS and YYNGEE. The CDR3 has 18 residues.

The sample comprised CD8+ T cells from PBMCs. V and J are TRBV9 and TRBJ2-1; 9 nucleotides agree with TRBD1. This sequence originates from a human donor with multiple sclerosis. The CDR3 reads CASSVGTGVLSAYNEQFF. In nucleotides, the CDR3 is TGTGCCAGCAGCGTAGGGACAGGGGTGCTGTCAGCTTACAATGAGCAGTTCTTC.